Listed here are 3 T cell receptor beta chains from one sample, sequenced in a study of blood T cells in healthy people across ages. Together with a sample-barcoded 5' primer, a J-beta primer mix was included in a second PCR lasting roughly 7 to 11 cycles. A single record per CDR3 protein comes from TCRdb applying MiXCR to the 5' RACE reads. The sample includes some 760,000 distinct CDR3 sequences, 25% seen only once; the top ten take around 3.6%. These data also formed part of another study, on T cells of mothers and their children.

Sequenced sample: blood. All receptors derive from a boy under 18 in good health.

This clonotype was detected only a few times. The rearrangement links TRBV9 to TRBJ2-3; 9 nucleotides match TRBD2. The V gene's germline CDR1 is SGDLS and CDR2 YYNGEE. The CDR3 contains 16 residues. J lost 4 bases, V lost 4 bases, and 10 bases had no gene match. The CDR3 reads CASSPPGGGGADTQYF. As DNA, the CDR3 is TGTGCCAGCAGCCCCCCCGGTGGCGGGGGGGCAGATACGCAGTATTTT.

This clonotype showed up just a few times. The rearrangement links TRBV5-6 to TRBJ2-2, with no clear D. The CDR3 has 17 residues. Trimming removed 2 bases at V and 6 bases at J, with 20 bases between. Per germline, CDR1 SGHDT and CDR2 YYEEEE. CDR3 sequence: CASSFLIPRTISGELFF. CDR3 nucleotide sequence: TGTGCCAGCAGCTTCTTAATACCCAGAACGATCTCCGGGGAGCTGTTTTTT. Looking up the rest from reference TRBV5-6 and TRBJ2-2 gives the full variable domain: DAGVTQSPTHLIKTRGQQVTLRCSPKSGHDTVSWYQQALGQGPQFIFQYYEEEERQRGNFPDRFSGHQFPNYSSELNVNALLLGDSALYLCASSFLIPRTISGELFFGEGSRLTVL.

The chain employs TRBV11-2 and TRBJ2-5; no firm D call. The CDR3 is made up of 15 amino acids. With 2 bases removed from V and 0 bases from J, the gap between germline ends came to 10 bases. From germline, CDR1 is SGHAT and CDR2 FQNNGV. In nucleotides, the CDR3 is TGTGCCAGCAGCTTAATGGGCGGATACCAAGAGACCCAGTACTTC. Protein sequence: CASSLMGGYQETQYF.